This passage covers 17 T cell receptor beta chains from one sample sequenced in a study of CD8 T cells in ankylosing spondylitis (TCRdb year 2017). To prepare the library, 5' RACE was applied. For sequencing, an Illumina HiSeq 2500 was employed. TCRdb applied fastp at Q25 and MiXCR to the public reads, then kept only in-frame beta chains. Each CDR3 protein gets just one entry, which takes the most common genes and DNA from the rows behind it. Recorded for this sample are approximately 150,000 distinct CDR3 sequences; about 32% of them occurred a single time. The ten most abundant clones make up about 5.5% of the sample. Material: synovial fluid, either unsorted or a sorted T cell fraction (not recorded which). These receptors originate from a male donor with ankylosing spondylitis.

This clonotype was counted many times. The chain uses TRBV20-1 and TRBJ1-1; possibly TRBD1 for D (6 bases). Trimming cost V 3 bases and J 4 bases, with 18 bases left between them. The germline V gene encodes CDR1 DFQATT and CDR2 SNEGSKA (reference sequence). This CDR3 has 15 amino acids. DNA of the CDR3: TGCAGTGCTAGTTCGTGGGGGGCAACGGGCACTGAAGCTTTCTTT. This translates into CSASSWGATGTEAFF.

This sequence joins TRBV27 and TRBJ2-1, with 13 bases matching TRBD2. V trimming: 4 bases; J trimming: 2 bases; junction bases outside the gene matches: 11. CDR1 and CDR2 (germline): MNHEY, SMNVEV (reference sequence). The CDR3 consists of 19 residues. This chain's CDR3 is CASSWRTSGRGLTYNEQFF. The CDR3 region has the DNA TGTGCCAGCAGTTGGAGGACTAGCGGGAGAGGGCTGACCTACAATGAGCAGTTCTTC.

This sequence joins TRBV28 and TRBJ2-7; D is uncertain. Germline CDR1 is MDHEN and CDR2 is SYDVKM. The CDR3 length is 14 residues. V was clipped by 1 base and J by 2 bases, with 9 bases between them. Written as DNA, the CDR3 is TGTGCCAGCAGTTTATTGGTGAATCCCTACGAGCAGTACTTC. The encoded protein is CASSLLVNPYEQYF.

V and J are TRBV18 and TRBJ1-2, with unresolved D. Germline lookup yields CDR1 KGHSH and CDR2 LQKENI. The CDR3 has 16 amino acids. Trimming took off 2 bases at V and 2 bases at J, with 15 bases between the two ends. The CDR3 region is CASSPTGSVTNYGYTF. In DNA, the CDR3 is TGTGCCAGCTCACCAACCGGCTCCGTCACGAACTATGGCTACACCTTC.

A word on this clonotype: A much more abundant neighbour one base away suggests this may be a read error. The V call is TRBV20-1, the J call TRBJ2-3; weak D call: TRBD2 (6 bases). Germline V gives CDR1 DFQATT, CDR2 SNEGSKA (reference sequence). This CDR3 comprises 15 residues. V dropped 6 bases and J dropped 8 bases, with 24 bases sitting between them. The CDR3 region is CSAPIRDSPRVTQYF. CDR3 bases: TGCAGTGCCCCTATTCGGGACTCCCCCAGAGTTACGCAGTATTTT.

This rearrangement joins TRBV6-1 to TRBJ1-2; unclear D gene. Germline assignment: CDR1 MNHNS and CDR2 SASEGT. The CDR3 totals 14 residues. Trimming removed 8 bases from V and 7 bases from J, with 20 bases in between. The CDR3 reads CASSVLQSFGGYTF. The CDR3 coding sequence is TGTGCCAGCTCCGTCCTGCAAAGTTTTGGTGGCTACACCTTC.

This chain uses TRBV7-2 with TRBJ1-1; unclear D gene. CDR3 length: 13 residues. The germline CDR1 and CDR2 sequences are SGHTA and FQGNSA. V was clipped by 4 bases and J by 0 bases, with 6 bases between them. CDR3 nucleotide sequence: TGTGCCAGCAGCTCTACAGTGAACACTGAAGCTTTCTTT. Its protein is CASSSTVNTEAFF.

This clonotype was counted only a few times. The V and J genes are TRBV2 and TRBJ2-1; TRBD2 matches at 10 bases. Germline CDR1 SNHLY, CDR2 FYNNEI. This CDR3 comprises 15 residues. Losses at the gene ends were 1 base for V and 10 bases for J; bases not matched to a gene: 7. The CDR3 nucleotides read TGTGCCAGCAGTGAAGTCAGCGGGGGGGCCAGCGAGCAGTTCTTC. This sequence encodes CASSEVSGGASEQFF.

The chain has TRBV7-2 and TRBJ1-6, with 7 bases fitting TRBD1. Germline loops: CDR1 SGHTA, CDR2 FQGNSA. The CDR3 totals 15 residues. V dropped 5 bases and J dropped 5; count of bases not matched to a gene: 6. CDR3 coding DNA: TGTGCCAGCAGCCAGCAACAGGGGAATAATTCACCCCTCCACTTT. Its protein is CASSQQQGNNSPLHF.

There are a few counts of this clonotype. This rearrangement joins TRBV3-1 to TRBJ2-6; D uncertain. The germline gives CDR1 LGHDT, CDR2 YNNKEL (reference sequence). V was cut by 1 base and J by 0 bases, with 7 bases left in between. The CDR3 totals 16 residues. CDR3 residues: CASSQGRTSGANVLTF. The CDR3 DNA is TGTGCCAGCAGCCAAGGACGGACCTCTGGGGCCAACGTCCTGACTTTC.

A few counts support this clonotype. The V and J genes are TRBV18 and TRBJ2-1; TRBD1 matches 7 bases. CDR3 length: 15 amino acids. Per the germline V gene, CDR1 is KGHSH and CDR2 is LQKENI. The ends lost 3 bases at V and 5 bases at J; junction bases unmatched: 7. CDR3 residues: CASSPRQGSHNEQFF. The DNA of the CDR3 is TGTGCCAGCTCACCCCGACAGGGTTCCCACAATGAGCAGTTCTTC.

The CDR3 region is CASSFGGNSYEQYF. In DNA, the CDR3 is TGTGCCAGCAGCTTTGGAGGGAATTCCTACGAGCAGTACTTC. This chain links TRBV7-9 with TRBJ2-7, with D perhaps TRBD2 (6 bases). The CDR3 consists of 14 residues. The germline gives CDR1 SEHNR, CDR2 FQNEAQ (reference sequence). Trimming removed 3 bases from V and 1 base from J, with 10 bases in between.

This clonotype was observed at least ten times. The rearrangement links TRBV15 to TRBJ2-2; no reliable D call. Germline V gene sequence: CDR1 LNHNV, CDR2 YYDKDF (reference sequence). V lost 1 base to trimming and J lost 8 bases, with 11 bases between them. The CDR3 is 14 amino acids. The CDR3, as DNA: TGTGCCACCAGCAGAGTTCGCGGCCTGGGGGAGCTGTTTTTT. Encoded protein: CATSRVRGLGELFF.

The chain recombines TRBV12-3 or TRBV12-4 with TRBJ1-3; weak D call: TRBD1 (5 bases). V was pared by 6 bases and J by 4 bases, with 19 bases between. The CDR3 consists of 16 residues. The CDR3: CASSHRQFFSGNTIYF. The CDR3 region has the DNA TGTGCCAGCAGCCACCGACAGTTTTTTTCCGGAAACACCATATATTTT.

The J gene is TRBJ1-5, the V gene TRBV5-1; no clear D. The V gene lost 5 bases and the J gene lost 0 bases, with 12 bases spanning the gap. CDR1 is SGHRS, CDR2 YFSETQ, per germline. This CDR3 has 15 amino acids. CDR3 DNA sequence: TGCGCCAGCAGGTCGGACTTTAATAGCAATCAGCCCCAGCATTTT. Translated, it gives CASRSDFNSNQPQHF.

This clonotype was seen more than once but under ten times. The V gene is TRBV9, the J gene TRBJ2-7, with TRBD1 matching over 7 bases. The J segment lost 1 base and the V segment lost 3 bases, leaving 4 bases of the junction unmatched. The CDR3 totals 14 residues. The germline V gene encodes CDR1 SGDLS and CDR2 YYNGEE. CDR3 coding DNA: TGTGCCAGCAGCGCCCGGGACAGTTCCTACGAGCAGTACTTC. Amino acid sequence: CASSARDSSYEQYF.

The rearrangement joins TRBV7-3 to TRBJ1-1; maybe TRBD1 (6 bases). Germline V gene lookup returns CDR1 SGHTA and CDR2 FQGTGA. The CDR3 extends over 14 amino acids. The germline V and J ends were trimmed by 0 bases and 5 bases, with 10 bases remaining between them. The CDR3 here is CASSLTRGGTEAFF. The CDR3 region has the DNA TGTGCCAGCAGCTTAACGAGAGGGGGAACTGAAGCTTTCTTT.